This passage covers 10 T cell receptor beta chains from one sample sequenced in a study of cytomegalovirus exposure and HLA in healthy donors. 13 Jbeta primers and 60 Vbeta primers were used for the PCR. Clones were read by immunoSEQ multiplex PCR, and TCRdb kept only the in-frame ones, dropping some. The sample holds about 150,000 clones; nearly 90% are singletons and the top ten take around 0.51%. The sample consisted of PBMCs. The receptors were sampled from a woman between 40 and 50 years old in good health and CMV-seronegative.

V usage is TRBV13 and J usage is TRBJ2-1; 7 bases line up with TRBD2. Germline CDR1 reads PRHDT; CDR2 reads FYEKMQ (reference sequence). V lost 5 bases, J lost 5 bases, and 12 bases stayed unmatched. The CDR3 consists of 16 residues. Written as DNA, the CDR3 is TGTGCCAGCAGCCCCTTTGTGGCGGGAGCTCACAATGAGCAGTTCTTC. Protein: CASSPFVAGAHNEQFF.

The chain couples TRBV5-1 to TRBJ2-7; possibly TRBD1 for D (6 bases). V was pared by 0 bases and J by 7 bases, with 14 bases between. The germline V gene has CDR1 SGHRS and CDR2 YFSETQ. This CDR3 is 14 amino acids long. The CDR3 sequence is CASSLAQGPGEQYF. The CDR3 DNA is TGCGCCAGCAGCTTGGCACAGGGCCCCGGAGAGCAGTACTTC. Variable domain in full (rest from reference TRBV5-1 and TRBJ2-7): KAGVTQTPRYLIKTRGQQVTLSCSPISGHRSVSWYQQTPGQGLQFLFEYFSETQRNKGNFPGRFSGRQFSNSRSEMNVSTLELGDSALYLCASSLAQGPGEQYFGPGTRLTVT.

The chain's CDR3 is CASSRRAAGNEGYTF. CDR3 bases: TGTGCCAGCAGTCGACGGGCCGCGGGAAATGAGGGCTACACCTTC. The chain couples TRBV28 to TRBJ1-2; D uncertain. Germline V gene lookup returns CDR1 MDHEN and CDR2 SYDVKM. Trimming shortened V by 5 bases and J by 8 bases, and 21 bases separated the two germline ends. This CDR3 is 15 amino acids long.

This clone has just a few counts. The CDR3 sequence: CASSLASGGELFF. In DNA, the CDR3 is TGTGCCAGCAGCTTAGCCTCCGGCGGGGAGCTGTTTTTT. This sequence joins TRBV11-3 and TRBJ2-2; D is ambiguous. Trimming shortened V by 1 base and J by 7 bases, and 7 bases separated the two germline ends. CDR3 length: 13 residues. Germline lookup yields CDR1 SGHNT and CDR2 YENEEA. Drawing the rest from reference TRBV11-3 and TRBJ2-2, the complete variable domain is EAGVVQSPRYKIIEKKQPVAFWCNPISGHNTLYWYLQNLGQGPELLIRYENEEAVDDSQLPKDRFSAERLKGVDSTLKIQPAELGDSAVYLCASSLASGGELFFGEGSRLTVL.

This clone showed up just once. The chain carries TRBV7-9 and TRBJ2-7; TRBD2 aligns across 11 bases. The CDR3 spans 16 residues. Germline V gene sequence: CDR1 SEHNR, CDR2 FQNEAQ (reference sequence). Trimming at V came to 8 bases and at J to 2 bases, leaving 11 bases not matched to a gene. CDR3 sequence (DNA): TGTGCCAGCGGGGGCGGTAGCGGGAGGGCCGCCTACGAGCAGTACTTC. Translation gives CASGGGSGRAAYEQYF.

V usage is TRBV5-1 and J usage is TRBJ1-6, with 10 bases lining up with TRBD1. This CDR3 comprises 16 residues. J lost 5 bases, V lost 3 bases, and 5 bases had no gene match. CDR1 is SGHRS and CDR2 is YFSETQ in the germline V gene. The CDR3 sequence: CASSWTGQGDNSPLHF. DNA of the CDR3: TGCGCCAGCAGCTGGACCGGACAGGGGGATAATTCACCCCTCCACTTT.

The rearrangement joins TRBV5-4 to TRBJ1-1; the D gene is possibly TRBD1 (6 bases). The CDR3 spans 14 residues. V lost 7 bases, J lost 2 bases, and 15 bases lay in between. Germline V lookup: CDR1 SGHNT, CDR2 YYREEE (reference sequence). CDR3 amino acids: CASSYRASNTEAFF. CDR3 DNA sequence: TGTGCCAGCTCCTACAGGGCCTCAAACACTGAAGCTTTCTTT.

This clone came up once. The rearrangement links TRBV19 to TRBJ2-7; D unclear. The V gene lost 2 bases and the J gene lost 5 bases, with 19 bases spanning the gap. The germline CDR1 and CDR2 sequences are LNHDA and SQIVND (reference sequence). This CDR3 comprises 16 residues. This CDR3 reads CASSINWPPSMDEQYF. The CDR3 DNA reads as TGTGCCAGTAGTATAAATTGGCCCCCCAGTATGGACGAGCAGTACTTC.

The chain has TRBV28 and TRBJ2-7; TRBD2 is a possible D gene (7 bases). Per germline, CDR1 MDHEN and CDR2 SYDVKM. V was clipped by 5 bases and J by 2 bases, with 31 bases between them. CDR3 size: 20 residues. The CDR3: CASSTGLVGTQREKPYEQYF. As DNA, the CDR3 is TGTGCCAGCAGTACAGGGCTGGTGGGGACTCAGCGGGAAAAACCCTACGAGCAGTACTTC.

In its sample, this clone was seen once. CDR3 sequence: CASSLRKQVLAETQYF. Here the CDR3 DNA reads TGTGCCAGCAGTCTCCGGAAACAGGTATTGGCGGAGACCCAGTACTTC. V is TRBV27 and J is TRBJ2-5; D is perhaps TRBD1 (5 bases). From germline, CDR1 is MNHEY and CDR2 SMNVEV (reference sequence). The CDR3 is 16 amino acids. Trimming took 5 bases from V and 5 from J, leaving 21 bases between them.